This passage covers 21 T cell receptor beta chains from one sample sequenced in a study of identical twins. TCRdb analysed the 5' RACE reads with MiXCR anew, one entry per CDR3 protein. The table includes roughly 700,000 distinct CDR3 sequences, 8.5% to 9% detected once. This same sample was also taken into another study, of yellow fever vaccine responses in identical twins.

Sequenced material: PBMCs. The receptor source for this set is a woman between 18 and 29 years old in good health.

This clonotype was counted between two and nine times. This chain links TRBV24-1 with TRBJ2-3, with a weak D call TRBD2 (5 bases). The CDR3 covers 16 residues. The V and J ends lost 3 bases and 0 bases respectively, with 12 bases between them. Germline lookup yields CDR1 KGHDR and CDR2 SFDVKD. CDR3 nucleotide sequence: TGTGCCACCAGTGATGTTGTAAGGACTAGCACAGATACGCAGTATTTT. It is translated as CATSDVVRTSTDTQYF.

This clonotype showed up just a few times. The chain carries TRBV7-2 and TRBJ2-5; possibly TRBD1 for D (5 bases). Looked up from germline, CDR1 is SGHTA and CDR2 is FQGNSA. V lost 5 bases, J lost 1 base, and 14 bases lay in between. The CDR3 is 15 residues long. CDR3 nucleotide sequence: TGTGCCAGCAGCCAGGCCTTAAGGGGCCAAGAGACCCAGTACTTC. Translation gives CASSQALRGQETQYF.

This chain uses TRBV2 with TRBJ2-2, with D possibly matching TRBD1 (6 bases). Germline V gives CDR1 SNHLY, CDR2 FYNNEI. This CDR3 is built from 15 residues. V lost 6 bases and J lost 4, with 15 bases in between. In DNA form, the CDR3 reads TGTGCCAGCAGGAAGGACAGAAAGTCCACCGGGGAGCTGTTTTTT. Its translation is CASRKDRKSTGELFF.

This clonotype was picked up a small number of times. The chain carries TRBV6-1 and TRBJ2-7, with TRBD1 matching 7 bases. CDR1 is MNHNS and CDR2 is SASEGT in the germline V gene. CDR3 length: 14 residues. The junction had 7 bases not matched to a gene; V was cut back by 5 bases and J by 3 bases. The CDR3 nucleotides are TGTGCCAGCAGTCGCGACAGGGAAAGCTACGAGCAGTACTTC. Translation gives CASSRDRESYEQYF.

This clonotype was found many times. The V gene is TRBV7-9, the J gene TRBJ1-6, with D hard to call. Germline V lookup: CDR1 SEHNR, CDR2 FQNEAQ (reference sequence). There are 15 residues in the CDR3. With 1 base removed from V and 0 bases from J, the gap between germline ends came to 4 bases. The CDR3 DNA sequence: TGTGCCAGCAGCTTAGGGAGCTCCTATAATTCACCCCTCCACTTT. Translation: CASSLGSSYNSPLHF.

This clonotype has only a few counts. This chain uses TRBV12-3 or TRBV12-4 with TRBJ2-1; possibly TRBD1 for D (6 bases). The CDR3 has 16 residues. The ends were cut back, 5 bases at V and 3 bases at J, with 17 bases in the middle. CDR3 sequence (DNA): TGTGCCAGCAGTCCCTATATTGGGGGCCGCTACAATGAGCAGTTCTTC. Protein sequence: CASSPYIGGRYNEQFF.

This clonotype was counted only a few times. This chain uses TRBV2 with TRBJ2-2, with 7 positions matching TRBD2. V dropped 6 bases and J dropped 5; count of bases not matched to a gene: 3. Germline CDR1 and CDR2: SNHLY and FYNNEI. CDR3 length: 13 residues. In DNA form, the CDR3 reads TGTGCCAGCAGCGGCGGGGGAACCGGGGAGCTGTTTTTT. This gives the protein CASSGGGTGELFF.

This clonotype has just a few counts. The V call is TRBV12-3 or TRBV12-4, the J call TRBJ2-3; 12 bases fit TRBD2. The CDR3 consists of 17 residues. V was clipped by 2 bases and J by 2 bases; unmatched bases: 5. DNA for the CDR3: TGTGCCAGCAGTTTACGACTAGCGGGGGCAAACACAGATACGCAGTATTTT. Translation: CASSLRLAGANTDTQYF.

The rearrangement uses TRBV19 and TRBJ2-1; tentative D call: TRBD2 (5 bases). CDR3 length equals 13 residues. Germline V gene data show CDR1 as LNHDA and CDR2 as SQIVND (reference sequence). V was cut by 7 bases and J by 8 bases, with 15 bases left in between. The CDR3 sequence is CASTSLARDEQFF. CDR3 sequence (DNA): TGTGCCAGTACCTCTCTAGCCCGGGATGAGCAGTTCTTC.

This clonotype was recorded many times. The J gene is TRBJ2-7, the V gene TRBV12-3 or TRBV12-4, with 13 bases lining up with TRBD2. CDR3 size: 15 residues. With 6 bases clipped from V and 2 bases from J, the junction kept 4 bases outside the gene matches. The CDR3 protein is CASRPTSGGAYEQYF. The CDR3 DNA reads as TGTGCCAGCAGACCAACTAGCGGGGGGGCCTACGAGCAGTACTTC.

This chain links TRBV5-1 with TRBJ2-3, with D possibly being TRBD2 (7 bases). The germline V gene encodes CDR1 SGHRS and CDR2 YFSETQ. The CDR3 runs to 15 residues. The V end was cut by 7 bases, the J end by 2 bases, with 17 bases between. CDR3 nucleotide sequence: TGCGCCAGCCTCGTTGGGGGGGCCCACACAGATACGCAGTATTTT. Protein: CASLVGGAHTDTQYF.

This clonotype was observed a handful of times. The chain couples TRBV29-1 to TRBJ2-5; 9 bases line up with TRBD1. The ends lost 2 bases at V and 5 bases at J; junction bases unmatched: 3. CDR3 length: 13 residues. From germline, CDR1 is SQVTM and CDR2 ANQGSEA. In DNA form, the CDR3 reads TGCAGCGTTGAACGGGACAGGGATGAGACCCAGTACTTC. Its translation is CSVERDRDETQYF. Full variable domain (outside the CDR3, taken from reference TRBV29-1 and TRBJ2-5): SAVISQKPSRDICQRGTSLTIQCQVDSQVTMMFWYRQQPGQSLTLIATANQGSEATYESGFVIDKFPISRPNLTFSTLTVSNMSPEDSSIYLCSVERDRDETQYFGPGTRLLVL.

This clonotype came up many times. The chain uses TRBV7-2 and TRBJ1-4; D is unresolved. Germline CDR1 reads SGHTA; CDR2 reads FQGNSA. The CDR3 extends over 15 amino acids. V lost 0 bases and J 1 base, leaving 6 bases between the germline ends. CDR3: CASSLAAGTNEKLFF. As DNA, the CDR3 is TGTGCCAGCAGCTTAGCGGCCGGAACTAATGAAAAACTGTTTTTT. The complete variable domain, with remaining parts taken from reference TRBV7-2 and TRBJ1-4, reads GAGVSQSPSNKVTEKGKDVELRCDPISGHTALYWYRQSLGQGLEFLIYFQGNSAPDKSGLPSDRFSAERTGGSVSTLTIQRTQQEDSAVYLCASSLAAGTNEKLFFGSGTQLSVL.

This clonotype came up a few times. V and J are TRBV7-3 and TRBJ1-6; D is uncertain. The germline V and J ends were trimmed by 3 bases and 9 bases, with 9 bases remaining between them. The CDR3 runs 13 residues. Germline lookup yields CDR1 SGHTA and CDR2 FQGTGA. CDR3 sequence (DNA): TGTGCCAGCAGCTTGACATCCAGTTCACCCCTCCACTTT. This codes for CASSLTSSSPLHF.

This chain links TRBV24-1 with TRBJ2-4, with 7 bases fitting TRBD1. After removal of 7 bases from V and 0 bases from J, the junction contained 11 bases not matched to a gene. Germline V gives CDR1 KGHDR, CDR2 SFDVKD. The CDR3 length is 17 residues. In DNA form, the CDR3 reads TGTGCCACCAGAACCGGGACAGAATATCTAGCCAAAAACATTCAGTACTTC. It yields the protein CATRTGTEYLAKNIQYF.

The chain has TRBV2 and TRBJ1-6, with D possibly matching TRBD1 (5 bases). The germline gives CDR1 SNHLY, CDR2 FYNNEI. V shed 7 bases and J shed 5 bases, with 12 bases lying between them. The CDR3 extends over 14 amino acids. The CDR3 DNA is TGTGCCAGCATCGGAGGGGTGAATAATTCACCCCTCCACTTT. It yields the protein CASIGGVNNSPLHF.

This clonotype appeared a few times. The J gene is TRBJ2-2, the V gene TRBV10-3; 7 bases agree with TRBD2. The CDR3 totals 16 residues. Looked up from germline, CDR1 is ENHRY and CDR2 is SYGVKD. Trimming removed 1 base from V and 1 base from J; junction bases left unmatched: 3. The CDR3 protein is CAISEWLAGNTGELFF. CDR3 coding DNA: TGTGCCATCAGTGAGTGGTTAGCGGGGAACACCGGGGAGCTGTTTTTT.

This clonotype has only a few counts. This rearrangement joins TRBV6-2 or TRBV6-3 to TRBJ2-2; D tentatively reads TRBD1 or TRBD2 (5 bases each). Germline V gives CDR1 MNHEY, CDR2 SVGEGT. Trimming removed 0 bases from V and 5 bases from J, with 7 bases in between. This CDR3 spans 14 amino acids. DNA of the CDR3: TGTGCCAGCAGTTACTCGGGGGAAACCGGGGAGCTGTTTTTT. This gives the protein CASSYSGETGELFF.

This rearrangement joins TRBV4-3 to TRBJ2-2; D call uncertain. V lost 3 bases to trimming and J lost 6 bases, with 11 bases between them. Germline loops: CDR1 LGHNA, CDR2 YSLEER. The CDR3 spans 14 residues. CDR3 region: CASSQEFFAGELFF. The CDR3 DNA sequence: TGCGCCAGCAGCCAGGAGTTTTTCGCCGGGGAGCTGTTTTTT.

This clonotype occurred a few times. The chain has TRBV10-3 and TRBJ1-4, with 8 bases matching TRBD1. Unmatched junction bases numbered 9, after V lost 4 bases and J lost 8 bases. CDR1 and CDR2 (germline): ENHRY, SYGVKD. The CDR3 is 15 residues long. DNA for the CDR3: TGTGCCATCAGTGTGTCAGACAACAGGGGGGAAAAACTGTTTTTT. It is translated as CAISVSDNRGEKLFF.

This clonotype showed up many times. The genes are TRBV3-1 and TRBJ2-2; D may be TRBD1 or TRBD2 (5 bases each). The CDR3 consists of 14 residues. V was trimmed by 1 base and J by 5 bases, leaving 8 bases between them. Per germline, CDR1 LGHDT and CDR2 YNNKEL (reference sequence). The DNA for the CDR3 is TGTGCCAGCAGCCAAGGTGGGGGAACCGGGGAGCTGTTTTTT. Its translation: CASSQGGGTGELFF. Looking up the rest from reference TRBV3-1 and TRBJ2-2 gives the full variable domain: DTAVSQTPKYLVTQMGNDKSIKCEQNLGHDTMYWYKQDSKKFLKIMFSYNNKELIINETVPNRFSPKSPDKAHLNLHINSLELGDSAVYFCASSQGGGTGELFFGEGSRLTVL.